Below, 15 T cell receptor beta chains from the same sample are listed, as sequenced in a study of T cell responses to AZD1222 COVID-19 vaccine. Libraries were prepared by immunoSEQ multiplex PCR; TCRdb keeps only in-frame clonotypes and omits some of them. The sample lists 99,000 or so clones; more than 70% were seen once. The sample consisted of peripheral blood, taken on day 0 of AZD1222 vaccination. The source of these receptors is an adult in good health.

This sequence joins TRBV6-1 and TRBJ1-5; D is unresolved. V lost 3 bases, J lost 1 base, and 10 bases lay in between. Germline V gene lookup returns CDR1 MNHNS and CDR2 SASEGT. This CDR3 comprises 15 residues. CDR3 DNA sequence: TGTGCCAGCAGTGAGGCTCTGGGAAGCAATCAGCCCCAGCATTTT. Translation: CASSEALGSNQPQHF.

The chain employs TRBV18 and TRBJ1-2; 10 nucleotides align to TRBD1. The CDR3 runs 14 residues. Trimming took 3 bases from V and 3 from J; bases not matched to a gene: 1. Germline V CDR1 and CDR2: KGHSH, LQKENI. CDR3 nucleotides: TGTGCCAGCTCACCGGACAGGGGGGACTATGGCTACACCTTC. Translating gives CASSPDRGDYGYTF.

DNA for the CDR3: TGTGCCAGCAGCTTGATCAGGGGCCACGAGCAGTACTTC. This gives the protein CASSLIRGHEQYF. The chain is built from TRBV7-9 and TRBJ2-7; a weak D match, TRBD1 (6 bases). Deletions cut 3 bases from V and 5 bases from J, with 11 bases between. The CDR3 totals 13 residues. The V gene's germline CDR1 is SEHNR and CDR2 FQNEAQ (reference sequence).

V and J are TRBV19 and TRBJ1-5; D gene ambiguous. The V end was cut by 8 bases, the J end by 2 bases, with 16 bases between. The CDR3 is 15 amino acids. From germline, CDR1 is LNHDA and CDR2 SQIVND (reference sequence). CDR3: CASVSWPNGNQPQHF. CDR3 bases: TGTGCCAGTGTCTCTTGGCCCAACGGCAATCAGCCCCAGCATTTT.

This clone was recorded a few times. V is TRBV7-9 and J is TRBJ2-5, with 8 bases fitting TRBD1. The J segment lost 5 bases and the V segment lost 5 bases, leaving 10 bases of the junction unmatched. The CDR3 length is 15 residues. CDR1 SEHNR and CDR2 FQNEAQ come from the germline V gene (reference sequence). The chain's CDR3 is CASSPDRGGGETQYF. The CDR3 DNA follows: TGTGCCAGCAGCCCTGACAGGGGCGGCGGGGAGACCCAGTACTTC.

This chain connects TRBV24-1 to TRBJ2-7; 11 bases are shared with TRBD2. V gave up 4 bases and J gave up 0 bases; unmatched junction bases: 1. This CDR3 is 15 amino acids long. CDR1 KGHDR and CDR2 SFDVKD come from the germline V gene. CDR3 sequence: CATSEGTSGSYEQYF. The CDR3 nucleotides are TGTGCCACCAGTGAGGGGACTAGCGGCTCCTACGAGCAGTACTTC.

The chain carries TRBV28 and TRBJ1-5, with unresolved D. This CDR3 spans 12 amino acids. V was pared by 10 bases and J by 1 base, with 8 bases between. Germline V gene sequence: CDR1 MDHEN, CDR2 SYDVKM. The CDR3 DNA reads as TGTGCCACCGATGGGAGCAATCAGCCCCAGCATTTT. It translates to CATDGSNQPQHF.

The chain couples TRBV9 to TRBJ1-1, with a tentative D call TRBD1 (5 bases). Germline CDR1 is SGDLS and CDR2 is YYNGEE. The CDR3 has 15 residues. Trimming removed 0 bases from V and 8 bases from J, with 17 bases in between. The CDR3 DNA reads TGTGCCAGCAGCGTAGGATGGGACGCCTTCGGGGAAGCTTTCTTT. This codes for CASSVGWDAFGEAFF.

The V call is TRBV6-4, the J call TRBJ2-3; the D gene is possibly TRBD2 (6 bases). The ends were cut back, 6 bases at V and 3 bases at J, with 13 bases in the middle. The length of the CDR3 is 14 residues. Germline loops: CDR1 MRHNA, CDR2 SNTAGT. CDR3: CASRAASATDTQYF. Written as DNA, the CDR3 is TGTGCCAGCAGGGCGGCTAGCGCGACAGATACGCAGTATTTT.

V is TRBV7-6 and J is TRBJ2-1; 8 positions agree with TRBD2. In germline, CDR1 is SGHVS, CDR2 FNYEAQ. Trimming removed 5 bases from V and 6 bases from J; junction bases left unmatched: 15. This CDR3 has 17 residues. The CDR3 DNA follows: TGTGCCAGCAGCCCAACTTCTTCCGGGACTAGTCTCAATGAGCAGTTCTTC. Translation: CASSPTSSGTSLNEQFF.

This chain connects TRBV19 to TRBJ2-7; D is unclear. CDR1 and CDR2 from the germline V gene are LNHDA and SQIVND (reference sequence). V lost 9 bases to trimming and J lost 3 bases, with 6 bases between them. This CDR3 is built from 10 residues. For the CDR3, the DNA is TGTGCCAGCGGAAGCTACGAGCAGTACTTC. Translating gives CASGSYEQYF.

The rearrangement joins TRBV3-1 (or the pseudogene TRBV3-2) to TRBJ2-2; 9 bases are shared with TRBD2. J was trimmed by 5 bases and V by 8 bases; bases with no gene match: 9. The CDR3 is 15 residues long. CDR1 is LGHDT and CDR2 is YNNKEL in the germline V gene (reference sequence). CDR3 in amino acids: CASGGQAGGTGELFF. The CDR3 DNA is TGTGCCAGCGGAGGGCAAGCGGGAGGAACCGGGGAGCTGTTTTTT.

The CDR3 is CASSALDTQYF. DNA of the CDR3: TGTGCCAGCTCTGCTCTAGATACGCAGTATTTT. This chain joins TRBV5-4 and TRBJ2-3; D gene ambiguous. This CDR3 is 11 amino acids long. Looked up from germline, CDR1 is SGHNT and CDR2 is YYREEE (reference sequence). The ends were cut back, 7 bases at V and 5 bases at J, with 8 bases in the middle.

The genes are TRBV18 and TRBJ2-7; D gene ambiguous. CDR3 length: 12 residues. Germline CDR1 is KGHSH and CDR2 is LQKENI. The V end lost 3 bases, the J end lost 2 bases, and 5 bases lay between the germline ends. The CDR3 loop is CASSPSAYEQYF. In DNA, the CDR3 is TGTGCCAGCTCACCCTCAGCCTACGAGCAGTACTTC.

The chain recombines TRBV7-8 with TRBJ2-5; no clear D gene. From germline, CDR1 is SGHVS and CDR2 FQNEAQ. The V and J ends lost 0 bases and 5 bases respectively, with 10 bases between them. This CDR3 is 14 amino acids long. CDR3 DNA: TGTGCCAGCAGCTTAGCAAAGGTTGGGGAGACCCAGTACTTC. This sequence encodes CASSLAKVGETQYF.